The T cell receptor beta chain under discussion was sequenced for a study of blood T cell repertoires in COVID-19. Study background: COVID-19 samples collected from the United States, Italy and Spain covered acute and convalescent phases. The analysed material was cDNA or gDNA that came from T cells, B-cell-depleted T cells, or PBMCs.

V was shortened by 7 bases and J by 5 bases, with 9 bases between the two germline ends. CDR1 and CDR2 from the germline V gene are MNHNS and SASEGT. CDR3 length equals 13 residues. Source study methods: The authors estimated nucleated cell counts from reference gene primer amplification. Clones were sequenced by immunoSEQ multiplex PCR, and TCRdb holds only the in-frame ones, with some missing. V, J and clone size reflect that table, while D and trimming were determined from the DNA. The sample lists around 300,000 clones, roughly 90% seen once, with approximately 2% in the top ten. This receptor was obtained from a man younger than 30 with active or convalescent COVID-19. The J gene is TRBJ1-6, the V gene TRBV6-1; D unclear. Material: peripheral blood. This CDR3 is CASTTFDNSPLHF. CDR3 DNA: TGTGCCAGCACGACATTCGATAATTCACCCCTCCACTTT.